These 22 T cell receptor beta chains came from one sample sequenced in a study of shared T cell receptors in the human thymus. Clones were read by immunoSEQ multiplex PCR, and TCRdb kept only the in-frame ones, dropping some. There are about 500,000 clones in the sample; 75% to 80% occur only once, and roughly 0.013% lies in the top ten. This sample was also put to use in a study of human thymus T cells.

Specimen: thymocytes. The receptors were gathered from a boy in the first two years of life with a congenital heart defect.

This clone was recorded only once. The chain links TRBV6-1 to TRBJ2-7, with a tentative D call TRBD1 (7 bases). Per the germline V gene, CDR1 is MNHNS and CDR2 is SASEGT. Trimming removed 3 bases from V and 0 bases from J, with 12 bases in between. The length of the CDR3 is 15 residues. The CDR3 sequence is CASSEGRGASYEQYF. In nucleotides, the CDR3 is TGTGCCAGCAGTGAGGGCAGGGGGGCCTCCTACGAGCAGTACTTC.

The chain combines TRBV4-3 with TRBJ2-1; D is possibly TRBD2 (6 bases). The CDR3 covers 17 residues. V was shortened by 1 base and J by 3 bases, with 16 bases between the two germline ends. Germline values: CDR1 LGHNA, CDR2 YSLEER. The CDR3, as DNA: TGCGCCAGCAGCCAAGTTAGCGGAGAAGGACGCTACAATGAGCAGTTCTTC. The encoded protein is CASSQVSGEGRYNEQFF.

The chain combines TRBV28 with TRBJ1-2, with D possibly TRBD1 on 5 matching bases. V shed 8 bases and J shed 2 bases, with 15 bases lying between them. Germline CDR1 is MDHEN and CDR2 is SYDVKM. The CDR3 is 14 amino acids. The chain's CDR3 is CASSPADINYGYTF. CDR3 nucleotides: TGTGCCAGCTCCCCTGCGGACATCAACTATGGCTACACCTTC.

This clone was observed a single time. At the DNA level, this CDR3 is encoded by other sequences in the same sample as well. The chain combines TRBV20-1 with TRBJ2-7; the D is unclear. V lost 4 bases and J 2 bases, leaving 6 bases between the germline ends. There are 11 residues in the CDR3. Looked up from germline, CDR1 is DFQATT and CDR2 is SNEGSKA (reference sequence). The DNA for the CDR3 is TGCAGTGCTACTGACACCTACGAGCAGTACTTC. Translated, it gives CSATDTYEQYF.

The DNA for the CDR3 is TGTGCCAGCAGCGTGCACAGGGACCCTGGAAACACCATATATTTT. Translation: CASSVHRDPGNTIYF. This chain connects TRBV9 to TRBJ1-3; D is perhaps TRBD1 (6 bases). Trimming took off 2 bases at V and 2 bases at J, with 11 bases between the two ends. This CDR3 comprises 15 residues. Germline values: CDR1 SGDLS, CDR2 YYNGEE.

The chain recombines TRBV2 with TRBJ2-7; TRBD2 is a possible D gene (6 bases). V lost 3 bases to trimming and J lost 0 bases, with 15 bases between them. Germline CDR1 is SNHLY and CDR2 is FYNNEI. The CDR3 spans 16 residues. CDR3: CASSDLAEASSYEQYF. The CDR3 nucleotides are TGTGCCAGCAGTGATTTAGCGGAGGCCTCCTCCTACGAGCAGTACTTC.

As concerns this clone: A junction end diverges from the germline sequence, so it may reflect a read error. The chain joins TRBV28 to TRBJ2-7; 8 bases are a match to TRBD2. Germline lookup yields CDR1 MDHEN and CDR2 SYDVKM. There are 12 residues in the CDR3. CDR3 sequence: CASIPSGGERYF. In nucleotides, the CDR3 is TGTGCCAGCATCCCCTCGGGGGGGGAGCGGTACTTC. The full variable domain, in which reference TRBV28 and TRBJ2-7 provide the parts outside the CDR3, is DVKVTQSSRYLVKRTGEKVFLECVQDMDHENMFWYRQDPGLGLRLIYFSYDVKMKEKGDIPEGYSVSREKKERFSLILESASTNQTSMYLCASIPSGGERYFGPGTRLTVT.

CDR3 region: CASSSWTGGDYGYTF. The CDR3 DNA is TGTGCCAGCAGTTCCTGGACAGGGGGCGACTATGGCTACACCTTC. The J gene is TRBJ1-2, the V gene TRBV27; 11 bases fit TRBD1. The germline gives CDR1 MNHEY, CDR2 SMNVEV (reference sequence). The V and J ends lost 4 bases and 3 bases, in that order; junction bases with no gene match: 4. The CDR3 has 15 residues.

The chain employs TRBV6-1 and TRBJ2-7, with D perhaps matching TRBD1 (7 bases). Trimming left V 8 bases short and J 3 bases short, with 17 bases between. This CDR3 is built from 14 residues. Germline V gene sequence: CDR1 MNHNS, CDR2 SASEGT. The DNA of the CDR3 is TGTGCCAGCGAAGGTAACAGGGGAGGCTACGAGCAGTACTTC. It specifies CASEGNRGGYEQYF.

This clone turned up a few times. V usage is TRBV14 and J usage is TRBJ2-1; tentative D call: TRBD2 (6 bases). Trimming pared 0 bases from V and 0 bases from J, leaving 12 bases between. Germline V lookup: CDR1 SGHDN, CDR2 FVKESK. This CDR3 comprises 17 residues. CDR3 nucleotide sequence: TGTGCCAGCAGCCAAGATTGTCCCGGGAGCTCCTACAATGAGCAGTTCTTC. Its translation: CASSQDCPGSSYNEQFF.

The CDR3 spells CASSATGYYNEQFF. For the CDR3, the DNA is TGTGCCAGCAGCGCTACGGGGTACTACAATGAGCAGTTCTTC. This rearrangement joins TRBV11-2 to TRBJ2-1, with D perhaps matching TRBD2 (5 bases). CDR3 size: 14 residues. The V end was cut by 5 bases, the J end by 3 bases, with 11 bases between. CDR1 is SGHAT, CDR2 FQNNGV, per germline.

The chain links TRBV12-5 to TRBJ2-7; D may be TRBD2 (5 bases). Germline values: CDR1 LGHNT, CDR2 FRNRAP. V was trimmed by 0 bases and J by 2 bases, leaving 14 bases between them. The CDR3 totals 16 residues. The CDR3 sequence: CASGLVVGEGAYEQYF. In nucleotides, the CDR3 is TGTGCTAGTGGTTTGGTAGTCGGTGAGGGAGCCTACGAGCAGTACTTC.

The chain uses TRBV5-1 and TRBJ2-6; maybe TRBD2 (5 bases). The V end lost 0 bases, the J end lost 0 bases, and 7 bases lay between the germline ends. Germline CDR1 SGHRS, CDR2 YFSETQ. The CDR3 sequence is 16 residues long. CDR3 region: CASSLAGSSGANVLTF. The CDR3 DNA is TGCGCCAGCAGCTTGGCTGGGAGCTCTGGGGCCAACGTCCTGACTTTC.

The rearrangement uses TRBV15 and TRBJ2-3, with 10 bases fitting TRBD2. V was clipped by 10 bases and J by 5 bases; unmatched bases: 6. This CDR3 has 13 amino acids. Germline assignment: CDR1 LNHNV and CDR2 YYDKDF (reference sequence). The CDR3 DNA follows: TGTGCCAGTTCCGGGACTAGCGAAGATACGCAGTATTTT. Its translation is CASSGTSEDTQYF.

This clone was counted once. The chain has TRBV4-2 and TRBJ2-1; no clear D gene. The CDR3 extends over 14 amino acids. With 0 bases removed from V and 9 bases from J, the gap between germline ends came to 12 bases. CDR1 LGHNA and CDR2 YNFKEQ come from the germline V gene. This chain's CDR3 is CASSQETVLGEQFF. CDR3 nucleotides: TGTGCCAGCAGCCAAGAAACTGTTCTCGGTGAGCAGTTCTTC.

The genes are TRBV25-1 and TRBJ2-2; D gene ambiguous. Germline V gives CDR1 MGHDK, CDR2 SYGVNS. The CDR3 runs to 13 residues. V was clipped by 9 bases and J by 6 bases, with 14 bases between them. In DNA form, the CDR3 reads TGTGCCAGTCGCCTTGGTGGCCCCGGGGAGCTGTTTTTT. As protein: CASRLGGPGELFF. Looking up the rest from reference TRBV25-1 and TRBJ2-2 gives the full variable domain: EADIYQTPRYLVIGTGKKITLECSQTMGHDKMYWYQQDPGMELHLIHYSYGVNSTEKGDLSSESTVSRIRTEHFPLTLESARPSHTSQYLCASRLGGPGELFFGEGSRLTVL.

The V gene is TRBV2, the J gene TRBJ1-1; possibly TRBD1 for D (5 bases). CDR1 and CDR2 from the germline V gene are SNHLY and FYNNEI. The CDR3 extends over 13 amino acids. V was pared by 8 bases and J by 0 bases, with 10 bases between. As DNA, the CDR3 is TGTGCCAGCTGGTGGGGCATGAACACTGAAGCTTTCTTT. Translating it yields CASWWGMNTEAFF.

This clone was found once. The genes are TRBV18 and TRBJ2-7; maybe TRBD2 (6 bases). Germline assignment: CDR1 KGHSH and CDR2 LQKENI. The CDR3 covers 16 residues. V lost 4 bases, J lost 0 bases, and 16 bases lay in between. CDR3 bases: TGTGCCAGCTCACTACCGACTAGTCCCTCCTCCTACGAGCAGTACTTC. Protein sequence: CASSLPTSPSSYEQYF.

This clone appeared once. The chain carries TRBV19 and TRBJ1-2, with 8 bases aligning to TRBD1. This CDR3 is 15 amino acids long. With V trimmed by 3 bases and J by 3 bases, 6 bases remained unmatched. CDR1 is LNHDA and CDR2 is SQIVND in the germline V gene (reference sequence). CDR3 amino acids: CASSIPGQGDYGYTF. CDR3 DNA: TGTGCCAGTAGTATCCCCGGACAGGGCGACTATGGCTACACCTTC.

The chain links TRBV5-1 to TRBJ2-1; 8 bases agree with TRBD2. The CDR3 contains 15 residues. Germline lookup yields CDR1 SGHRS and CDR2 YFSETQ. The V gene end was trimmed by 1 base and the J gene end by 13 bases; junction bases not matched to a gene: 13. CDR3 in DNA: TGCGCCAGCAGCTTGTACGCGGGAGGTCCTCCCACCCAGTTCTTC. Encoded protein: CASSLYAGGPPTQFF.

The chain couples TRBV5-4 to TRBJ2-7, with 11 bases aligning to TRBD2. The germline V gene encodes CDR1 SGHNT and CDR2 YYREEE (reference sequence). The CDR3 covers 15 residues. V shed 0 bases, J shed 4 bases, and the junction held 3 bases outside the gene matches. The CDR3: CASSLGTSGPYEQYF. In DNA, the CDR3 is TGTGCCAGCAGCTTGGGGACTAGCGGGCCTTACGAGCAGTACTTC.

V gene TRBV4-3 combines with J gene TRBJ2-2; 14 bases align to TRBD2. Germline trimming cut 3 bases from V and 3 bases from J; bases unmatched to any gene: 9. The germline V gene encodes CDR1 LGHNA and CDR2 YSLEER. This CDR3 contains 19 residues. CDR3 DNA sequence: TGCGCCAGCAGCCATGAATTGCCGACTAGCGGGAGGGACACCGGGGAGCTGTTTTTT. It yields the protein CASSHELPTSGRDTGELFF.